Detailed here is one T cell receptor beta chain. Its antigen is still unknown. The data were taken from a study of post-analysis software for immune sequencing data. In the study overall: Secondary progressive, relapsing-remitting and progressive-relapsing multiple sclerosis were among the included disease courses.

Study findings and constraints: Normalized Chao1 diversity was significantly reduced in patients versus controls. Samples prepared in the same batch strongly co-clustered by F measure. Patients had higher frequencies than controls of about 5 TRBV segments, including TRBV5-6, TRBV5-1 and TRBV20-1.

Unique molecular identifiers featured in each of the TCR beta cDNA libraries. When 1 to 10 million T cells were used, they gave some 520,000 cDNA molecules. Each CDR3 protein is one row after TCRdb ran MiXCR on the PCR reads. The sample records around 400,000 distinct CDR3 sequences, over 30% being singletons. Germline CDR1 is SEHNR and CDR2 is FQNEAQ (reference sequence). V lost 5 bases and J 4 bases, leaving 15 bases between the germline ends. The CDR3 loop spans 15 amino acids. The TCR sequence derives from a girl aged 2 to 10 with multiple sclerosis. Sequenced: blood. J is TRBJ2-1 and V is TRBV7-9; a possible D gene is TRBD1 (6 bases). The CDR3 sequence is CASSPPGTPYNEQFF. DNA for the CDR3: TGTGCCAGCAGCCCCCCGGGGACACCTTACAATGAGCAGTTCTTC. The full variable domain, with the rest looked up from reference TRBV7-9 and TRBJ2-1, is DTGVSQNPRHKITKRGQNVTFRCDPISEHNRLYWYRQTLGQGPEFLTYFQNEAQLEKSRLLSDRFSAERPKGSFSTLEIQRTEQGDSAMYLCASSPPGTPYNEQFFGPGTRLTVL.